The 30 T cell receptor beta chains below come from one sample, sequenced in a study of beta chain features in type 1 diabetes (dated 2018 in TCRdb). Library prep was done by the immunoSEQ multiplex PCR assay. The entire amount of isolated RNA was reverse transcribed using the High Capacity cDNA Reverse Transcription Kit, so the sequenced TCRB transcripts were expressed ones. The table comes from immuneACCESS by way of TCRdb, which keeps in-frame sequences with V and J called. Part of the clones is missing from these tables; in studies checked, under half for an unresolved V gene and the rest for unknown reasons. Present in this sample are 400,000 to 550,000 clones, about 10% of which were seen just once. The ten largest clones capture approximately 0.045% of the sample. Sequenced sample: naive CD4+ T cells from blood. The cell subset or site label on this specimen signifies: true naive CD4+ T cells. These receptors all come from a woman in her late teens or twenties in good health.

This clone occurred a few times. V is TRBV29-1 and J is TRBJ2-7, with 9 bases identical to TRBD2. V lost 2 bases to trimming and J lost 7 bases; unmatched junction nucleotides: 15. The CDR3 is 16 amino acids. From germline, CDR1 is SQVTM and CDR2 ANQGSEA. CDR3 in amino acids: CSVEQASGTLLREQYF. The CDR3 nucleotides read TGCAGCGTTGAACAGGCTAGCGGGACCCTTTTGCGTGAGCAGTACTTC.

This clone was counted between two and nine times. V is TRBV7-9 and J is TRBJ1-2; D is possibly TRBD1 (5 bases). This CDR3 comprises 16 residues. Trimming stripped 2 bases from V and 0 bases from J, with 13 bases between. Germline V gene data show CDR1 as SEHNR and CDR2 as FQNEAQ (reference sequence). For the CDR3, the DNA is TGTGCCAGCAGCTTACCCGGGACCGGACCTAACTATGGCTACACCTTC. It translates to CASSLPGTGPNYGYTF.

The chain employs TRBV25-1 and TRBJ1-2, with 9 bases matching TRBD1. This CDR3 region has 14 residues. J gave up 4 bases and V 1 base, and 1 base lay outside the gene matches. Germline CDR1 and CDR2: MGHDK and SYGVNS. CDR3 sequence: CASSESDRGYGYTF. The DNA for the CDR3 is TGTGCCAGCAGTGAATCGGACAGGGGCTATGGCTACACCTTC.

The rearrangement uses TRBV7-9 and TRBJ2-4; D might be TRBD2 (6 bases). CDR1 is SEHNR, CDR2 FQNEAQ, per germline (reference sequence). The CDR3 is 17 residues long. V was trimmed by 5 bases and J by 1 base, leaving 18 bases between them. CDR3 loop: CASSPKGGAGAKNIQYF. For the CDR3, the DNA is TGTGCCAGCAGCCCCAAAGGCGGGGCAGGGGCCAAAAACATTCAGTACTTC.

J is TRBJ2-5 and V is TRBV5-1, with 8 bases identical to TRBD1. The CDR3 has 14 amino acids. Germline V gene sequence: CDR1 SGHRS, CDR2 YFSETQ. Trimming cost V 3 bases and J 6 bases; bases outside gene matches: 7. The CDR3 loop reads CASSSRDRTKTQYF. The CDR3 nucleotides read TGCGCCAGCAGCTCCCGGGACAGGACAAAGACCCAGTACTTC.

The rearrangement joins TRBV9 to TRBJ2-7; D possibly corresponds to TRBD2 (5 bases). The CDR3 loop spans 13 amino acids. Trimming pared 4 bases from V and 1 base from J, leaving 9 bases between. Germline loops: CDR1 SGDLS, CDR2 YYNGEE. CDR3 amino acids: CASSPEGSYEQYF. The CDR3 nucleotides read TGTGCCAGCAGCCCCGAGGGTTCCTACGAGCAGTACTTC.

This clone was picked up a small number of times. The CDR3 reads CASSSGRAFNEQFF. The CDR3 region has the DNA TGTGCCAGTAGTAGCGGGAGGGCCTTCAATGAGCAGTTCTTC. This chain links TRBV19 with TRBJ2-1, with 9 bases identical to TRBD2. CDR3 length: 14 amino acids. Germline V lookup: CDR1 LNHDA, CDR2 SQIVND (reference sequence). Losses at the gene ends were 4 bases for V and 6 bases for J; bases not matched to a gene: 4.

This clone occurred a few times. The chain combines TRBV7-3 with TRBJ2-1; no clear D gene. Trimming removed 1 base from V and 6 bases from J, with 22 bases in between. Germline V lookup: CDR1 SGHTA, CDR2 FQGTGA. This CDR3 contains 18 residues. CDR3 nucleotide sequence: TGTGCCAGCAGCTTAAGTTCCTCGGGCAGGAGCCTTTTCAATGAGCAGTTCTTC. Protein product: CASSLSSSGRSLFNEQFF.

This clone was counted only a few times. The J gene is TRBJ2-7, the V gene TRBV7-9; a possible D gene is TRBD1 (5 bases). This CDR3 contains 14 residues. The germline CDR1 and CDR2 sequences are SEHNR and FQNEAQ (reference sequence). V was clipped by 1 base and J by 3 bases, with 10 bases between them. CDR3 amino acids: CASSLGGQDYEQYF. In DNA, the CDR3 is TGTGCCAGCAGCTTAGGGGGCCAGGACTACGAGCAGTACTTC.

This clone was counted a single time. This rearrangement joins TRBV28 to TRBJ1-2; 8 bases map to TRBD1. CDR1 and CDR2 from the germline V gene are MDHEN and SYDVKM. The J segment lost 5 bases and the V segment lost 10 bases, leaving 9 bases of the junction unmatched. This CDR3 contains 13 residues. The CDR3 loop is CAIQAGQGYGYTF. In DNA form, the CDR3 reads TGTGCCATCCAGGCTGGACAGGGATATGGCTACACCTTC.

This sequence joins TRBV2 and TRBJ2-1; 7 nucleotides agree with TRBD1. Trimming at V came to 8 bases and at J to 6 bases, leaving 4 bases not matched to a gene. Germline V lookup: CDR1 SNHLY, CDR2 FYNNEI. CDR3 length: 12 residues. Here the CDR3 DNA reads TGTGCCAGCGGGACAGTCTCCAATGAGCAGTTCTTC. It is translated as CASGTVSNEQFF.

J is TRBJ2-3 and V is TRBV7-8; D is unresolved. This CDR3 spans 12 amino acids. Trimming pared 5 bases from V and 0 bases from J, leaving 3 bases between. From germline, CDR1 is SGHVS and CDR2 FQNEAQ. The DNA of the CDR3 is TGTGCCAGCAGCCAGAGCACAGATACGCAGTATTTT. It yields the protein CASSQSTDTQYF.

This clone was picked up a small number of times. The chain has TRBV4-3 and TRBJ2-5, with TRBD1 as a possible D gene (5 bases). This CDR3 is 13 amino acids long. Germline V lookup: CDR1 LGHNA, CDR2 YSLEER. Trimming took 1 base from V and 3 from J, leaving 6 bases between them. Here the CDR3 reads CASSQVTEETQYF. The CDR3 DNA is TGCGCCAGCAGCCAAGTGACAGAAGAGACCCAGTACTTC.

V is TRBV29-1 and J is TRBJ2-5, with D tentatively TRBD2 (6 bases). Germline V lookup: CDR1 SQVTM, CDR2 ANQGSEA. CDR3 length: 14 residues. Trimming stripped 4 bases from V and 6 bases from J, with 18 bases between. The CDR3 spells CSVGRMGGSKTQYF. CDR3 nucleotide sequence: TGCAGCGTTGGGAGGATGGGAGGTTCGAAGACCCAGTACTTC.

This chain joins TRBV6-1 and TRBJ1-1; D gene uncertain. CDR3 length: 13 residues. Trimming left V 8 bases short and J 0 bases short, with 10 bases between. Germline V CDR1 and CDR2: MNHNS, SASEGT. The DNA of the CDR3 is TGTGCCAGCCGAAACACGTTGAACACTGAAGCTTTCTTT. Protein: CASRNTLNTEAFF.

V gene TRBV7-9 combines with J gene TRBJ2-1, with D possibly TRBD1 on 5 matching bases. CDR1 is SEHNR and CDR2 is FQNEAQ in the germline V gene (reference sequence). The CDR3 spans 16 residues. V lost 1 base, J lost 6 bases, and 16 bases lay in between. The CDR3 nucleotides read TGTGCCAGCAGCTTAGGAAGAGACAGCGTACGCAATGAGCAGTTCTTC. Translation gives CASSLGRDSVRNEQFF.

This clone appeared a single time. The chain joins TRBV4-1 to TRBJ1-1, with a possible D match to TRBD1 (5 bases). The CDR3 totals 14 residues. The ends were cut back, 0 bases at V and 5 bases at J, with 10 bases in the middle. Germline-derived CDR1 and CDR2 are MGHRA and YSYEKL. The CDR3 loop reads CASSQDSGGTEAFF. CDR3 sequence (DNA): TGCGCCAGCAGCCAAGATTCCGGGGGGACTGAAGCTTTCTTT.

In its sample, this clone was seen a few times. The rearrangement joins TRBV7-8 to TRBJ2-7; D unclear. CDR3 length equals 13 residues. V dropped 3 bases and J dropped 3 bases, with 9 bases sitting between them. In germline, CDR1 is SGHVS, CDR2 FQNEAQ. In DNA form, the CDR3 reads TGTGCCAGCAGCTTGTACCGCGGCTACGAGCAGTACGTC. It specifies CASSLYRGYEQYV.

This sequence joins TRBV11-3 and TRBJ2-1; D is unclear. Germline CDR1 and CDR2: SGHNT and YENEEA. CDR3 length equals 14 residues. Trimming stripped 1 base from V and 6 bases from J, with 10 bases between. The CDR3 region is CASSLVLRGNEQFF. The CDR3 DNA reads TGTGCCAGCAGCTTAGTTCTCAGAGGCAATGAGCAGTTCTTC.

The DNA for the CDR3 is TGCGCCAGCAGCTCGGGATCGAACTCTGGAAACACCATATATTTT. Its protein is CASSSGSNSGNTIYF. The chain couples TRBV5-1 to TRBJ1-3; D call uncertain. V dropped 3 bases and J dropped 0 bases, with 10 bases sitting between them. This CDR3 has 15 residues. Germline lookup yields CDR1 SGHRS and CDR2 YFSETQ.

In this sample, this clone turned up many times. This chain links TRBV30 with TRBJ2-5; D uncertain. The germline V gene encodes CDR1 GTSNPN and CDR2 SVGIG (reference sequence). The CDR3 contains 13 residues. Trimming removed 0 bases from V and 7 bases from J, with 12 bases in between. The DNA of the CDR3 is TGTGCCTGGAGTGTTGGACCCTCCCTGACCCAGTACTTC. Protein: CAWSVGPSLTQYF.

The chain uses TRBV15 and TRBJ2-3, with TRBD1 matching 7 bases. CDR1 and CDR2 (germline): LNHNV, YYDKDF (reference sequence). V was pared by 7 bases and J by 3 bases, with 4 bases of the junction left unmatched. This CDR3 has 13 residues. The chain's CDR3 is CATTGQTTDTQYF. In nucleotides, the CDR3 is TGTGCCACCACGGGACAGACTACAGATACGCAGTATTTT.

V usage is TRBV9 and J usage is TRBJ2-1, with D hard to call. The germline V gene encodes CDR1 SGDLS and CDR2 YYNGEE. Trimming stripped 3 bases from V and 10 bases from J, with 8 bases between. The CDR3 spans 11 residues. The CDR3 loop is CASSASREQFF. In DNA form, the CDR3 reads TGTGCCAGCAGCGCCTCCAGGGAGCAGTTCTTC.

This clone was picked up a small number of times. This chain connects TRBV9 to TRBJ1-6; the match to TRBD1 covers 8 bases. Germline loops: CDR1 SGDLS, CDR2 YYNGEE. The CDR3 extends over 15 amino acids. V lost 4 bases to trimming and J lost 4 bases; unmatched junction nucleotides: 4. CDR3 residues: CASSPDRGYNSPLHF. The CDR3 nucleotides read TGTGCCAGCAGCCCCGACAGGGGTTATAATTCACCCCTCCACTTT.

This chain uses TRBV18 with TRBJ2-1; TRBD2 matches at 14 bases. V shed 3 bases and J 9 bases; nucleotides not matched to a gene: 4. The CDR3 has 15 residues. Germline values: CDR1 KGHSH, CDR2 LQKENI. The CDR3 sequence is CASSPGLAGATEQFF. CDR3 in DNA: TGTGCCAGCTCACCGGGACTAGCGGGAGCTACTGAGCAGTTCTTC.

This clone appeared a few times. V and J are TRBV11-3 and TRBJ2-3, with TRBD2 as a possible D gene (5 bases). CDR3 size: 14 residues. Looked up from germline, CDR1 is SGHNT and CDR2 is YENEEA. V shed 3 bases and J shed 0 bases, with 7 bases lying between them. The CDR3, as DNA: TGTGCCAGCAGCTTCGGACTGAGCACAGATACGCAGTATTTT. It translates to CASSFGLSTDTQYF. Full variable domain (outside the CDR3, taken from reference TRBV11-3 and TRBJ2-3): EAGVVQSPRYKIIEKKQPVAFWCNPISGHNTLYWYLQNLGQGPELLIRYENEEAVDDSQLPKDRFSAERLKGVDSTLKIQPAELGDSAVYLCASSFGLSTDTQYFGPGTRLTVL.

The rearrangement links TRBV5-6 to TRBJ2-7, with D perhaps TRBD1 (6 bases). The CDR3 runs 17 residues. The germline CDR1 and CDR2 sequences are SGHDT and YYEEEE. Trimming removed 4 bases from V and 0 bases from J, with 20 bases in between. CDR3 nucleotide sequence: TGTGCCAGCAGCCAAATATCACGACAGGTCTACTCCTACGAGCAGTACTTC. Translated, it gives CASSQISRQVYSYEQYF.

V is TRBV18 and J is TRBJ2-2, with D perhaps matching TRBD1 (6 bases). Trimming took 3 bases from V and 0 from J, leaving 8 bases between them. This CDR3 is built from 15 residues. CDR1 is KGHSH and CDR2 is LQKENI in the germline V gene. The CDR3 bases are TGTGCCAGCTCACCGACAGGACCGAACACCGGGGAGCTGTTTTTT. It translates to CASSPTGPNTGELFF.

The chain combines TRBV2 with TRBJ2-7; possibly TRBD2 for D (5 bases). Trimming stripped 8 bases from V and 6 bases from J, with 20 bases between. This CDR3 is 14 amino acids long. Germline assignment: CDR1 SNHLY and CDR2 FYNNEI. The CDR3 loop is CASAFRRDGSEQYF. For the CDR3, the DNA is TGTGCCAGCGCTTTCCGTCGGGATGGATCCGAGCAGTACTTC. The full variable domain, with the rest looked up from reference TRBV2 and TRBJ2-7, is EPEVTQTPSHQVTQMGQEVILRCVPISNHLYFYWYRQILGQKVEFLVSFYNNEISEKSEIFDDQFSVERPDGSNFTLKIRSTKLEDSAMYFCASAFRRDGSEQYFGPGTRLTVT.

The chain carries TRBV7-2 and TRBJ2-7; 10 nucleotides match TRBD2. Trimming cost V 5 bases and J 2 bases; bases outside gene matches: 6. Germline V gene data show CDR1 as SGHTA and CDR2 as FQGNSA. The CDR3 has 15 residues. The CDR3 here is CASSGDSGRAYEQYF. In nucleotides, the CDR3 is TGTGCCAGCAGCGGGGACAGCGGGAGGGCCTACGAGCAGTACTTC.